Described below is a single T cell receptor (beta chain) sequence and its context. Its specificity is not known. V was clipped by 4 bases and J by 5 bases; unmatched bases: 5. The germline V gene encodes CDR1 SGHNT and CDR2 YYREEE (reference sequence). This CDR3 spans 13 amino acids. The data stem from a study of shared clonotypes between healthy human individuals. Study findings and constraints: Sampling involved blood alone; tissue repertoires likely differ.

TCRdb's copy holds only in-frame clones and misses some; the assay was immunoSEQ multiplex PCR. Counted here are roughly 500,000 clones, about 82% occurring once; the ten biggest clones make up 10% to 15%. The clonotype was recovered from a middle-aged woman in good health. Some clones in this sample may be carry-over from other donors' samples. Material: PBMCs. The chain joins TRBV5-4 to TRBJ2-5, with 7 bases fitting TRBD2. The CDR3 coding sequence is TGTGCCAGCAGCGTGACTAGCTTGGAGACCCAGTACTTC. Residues: CASSVTSLETQYF.